These 7 T cell receptor beta chains were sequenced from one sample in a study of shared clonotypes between healthy human individuals. Data came from immunoSEQ multiplex PCR; TCRdb stores just in-frame clones and leaves some out. The data show around 980,000 clones, about 80% seen once. Sequencing was done on a sample of memory CD4+ T cells from PBMCs. Subset here: CD45RA-negative fraction. These receptors were obtained from a young man in good health. Some clones in this sample may be carry-over from other donors' samples.

This clone has a single count. The chain carries TRBV28 and TRBJ1-1; D gene uncertain. The V and J ends lost 3 bases and 3 bases respectively, with 11 bases between them. Germline lookup yields CDR1 MDHEN and CDR2 SYDVKM. The CDR3 is made up of 14 amino acids. The CDR3 bases are TGTGCCAGCAGTTTGGGCACCACGGACACTGAAGCTTTCTTT. It translates to CASSLGTTDTEAFF.

The chain employs TRBV19 and TRBJ1-2, with D possibly being TRBD1 (6 bases). The CDR3 has 16 amino acids. The germline gives CDR1 LNHDA, CDR2 SQIVND (reference sequence). The V gene lost 6 bases and the J gene lost 4 bases, with 21 bases spanning the gap. In nucleotides, the CDR3 is TGTGCCAGTAGGCAAGGCGGTCAGGGACACTTCTATGGCTACACCTTC. As protein: CASRQGGQGHFYGYTF.

Details on this clone: A much larger clone sits a single nucleotide away, making a read error possible. V is TRBV10-3 and J is TRBJ2-5, with a possible D match to TRBD1 (5 bases). The CDR3 loop spans 12 amino acids. V lost 10 bases and J 3 bases, leaving 12 bases between the germline ends. Germline V gene sequence: CDR1 ENHRY, CDR2 SYGVKD. CDR3 nucleotide sequence: TGTGCCACCAGAGGCAGGGAAGAGACCCAGTACTTC. Its protein product is CATRGREETQYF.

This sequence joins TRBV11-2 and TRBJ1-3, with D uncertain. The CDR3 is 14 amino acids. V lost 4 bases to trimming and J lost 0 bases, with 7 bases between them. Germline CDR1 and CDR2: SGHAT and FQNNGV. In DNA, the CDR3 is TGTGCCAGCAGCTCCCGATCCTCTGGAAACACCATATATTTT. It codes for CASSSRSSGNTIYF.

The rearrangement uses TRBV6-1 and TRBJ1-5, with TRBD1 matching 9 bases. Germline V CDR1 and CDR2: MNHNS, SASEGT. The CDR3 loop spans 16 amino acids. The J segment lost 5 bases and the V segment lost 0 bases, leaving 5 bases of the junction unmatched. CDR3: CASSEATGGSYQPQHF. The CDR3 nucleotides read TGTGCCAGCAGTGAAGCAACAGGGGGCTCCTATCAGCCCCAGCATTTT.

Only one count was recorded for this clone. V usage is TRBV7-9 and J usage is TRBJ2-1; tentatively, D is TRBD2 (6 bases). The germline V gene encodes CDR1 SEHNR and CDR2 FQNEAQ (reference sequence). The CDR3 is made up of 19 amino acids. Trimming shortened V by 1 base and J by 1 base, and 20 bases separated the two germline ends. The CDR3 reads CASSLGGVAGKGSYNEQFF. CDR3 DNA: TGTGCCAGCAGCTTAGGGGGCGTCGCGGGAAAGGGGTCCTACAATGAGCAGTTCTTC.

The V gene is TRBV19, the J gene TRBJ2-2; D unresolved. The CDR3 spans 14 residues. CDR1 and CDR2 (germline): LNHDA, SQIVND (reference sequence). Trimming pared 6 bases from V and 6 bases from J, leaving 14 bases between. CDR3: CASRGADGAGELFF. CDR3 DNA: TGTGCCAGTAGGGGCGCCGACGGCGCCGGGGAGCTGTTTTTT.